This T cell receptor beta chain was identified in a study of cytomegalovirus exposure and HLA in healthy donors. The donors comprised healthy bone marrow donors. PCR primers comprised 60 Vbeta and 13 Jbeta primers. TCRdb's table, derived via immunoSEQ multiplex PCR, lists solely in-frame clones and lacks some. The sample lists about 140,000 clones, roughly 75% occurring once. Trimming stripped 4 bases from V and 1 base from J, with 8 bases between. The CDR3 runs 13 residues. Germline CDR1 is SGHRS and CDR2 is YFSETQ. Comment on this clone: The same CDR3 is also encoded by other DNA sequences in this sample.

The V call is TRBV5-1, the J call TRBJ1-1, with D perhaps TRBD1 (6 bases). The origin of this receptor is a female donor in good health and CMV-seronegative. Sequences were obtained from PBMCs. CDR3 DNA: TGCGCCAGCAGCCTACAGGGGAACACTGAAGCTTTCTTT. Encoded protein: CASSLQGNTEAFF. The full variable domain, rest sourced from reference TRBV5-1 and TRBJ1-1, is KAGVTQTPRYLIKTRGQQVTLSCSPISGHRSVSWYQQTPGQGLQFLFEYFSETQRNKGNFPGRFSGRQFSNSRSEMNVSTLELGDSALYLCASSLQGNTEAFFGQGTRLTVV.